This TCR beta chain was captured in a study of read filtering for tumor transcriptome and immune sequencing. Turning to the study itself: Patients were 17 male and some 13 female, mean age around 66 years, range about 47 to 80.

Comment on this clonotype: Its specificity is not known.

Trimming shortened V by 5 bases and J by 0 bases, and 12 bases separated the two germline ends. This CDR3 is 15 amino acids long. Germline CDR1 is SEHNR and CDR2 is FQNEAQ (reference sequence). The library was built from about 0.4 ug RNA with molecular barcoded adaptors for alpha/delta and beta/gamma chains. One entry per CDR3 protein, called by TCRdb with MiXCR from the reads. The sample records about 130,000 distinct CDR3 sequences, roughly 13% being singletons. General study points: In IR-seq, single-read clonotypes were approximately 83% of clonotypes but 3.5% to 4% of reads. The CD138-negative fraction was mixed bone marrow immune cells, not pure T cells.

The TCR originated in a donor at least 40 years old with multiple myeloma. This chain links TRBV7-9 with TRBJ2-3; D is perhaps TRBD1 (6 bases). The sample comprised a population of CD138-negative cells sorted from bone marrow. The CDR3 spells CASSQDSRSTDTQYF. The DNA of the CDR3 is TGTGCCAGCAGCCAGGACAGCCGAAGCACAGATACGCAGTATTTT.